One TCR beta chain is described in this entry. Its antigen remains unknown. Primers included in the PCR were 60 Vbeta and 13 Jbeta primers. The assay was immunoSEQ multiplex PCR, and TCRdb's table has in-frame clones only and misses some. The sample consists of around 110,000 clones, approximately 81% of them appearing once. The data belong to a study of cytomegalovirus exposure and HLA in healthy donors. Findings of the study overall: CMV serostatus stood as the only immune exposure information on hand.

This CDR3 is 12 amino acids long. Looked up from germline, CDR1 is GTSNPN and CDR2 is SVGIG (reference sequence). The ends were cut back, 2 bases at V and 10 bases at J, with 15 bases in the middle. The source material was PBMCs. The TCR sequence derives from a woman under 40 in good health and CMV-seronegative. The chain uses TRBV30 and TRBJ2-7; maybe TRBD2 (7 bases). CDR3 bases: TGTGCCTGGAGTCAGGAGGGGGGGAGCCAGTACTTC. Translation gives CAWSQEGGSQYF. Looking up the rest from reference TRBV30 and TRBJ2-7 gives the full variable domain: SQTIHQWPATLVQPVGSPLSLECTVEGTSNPNLYWYRQAAGRGLQLLFYSVGIGQISSEVPQNLSASRPQDRQFILSSKKLLLSDSGFYLCAWSQEGGSQYFGPGTRLTVT.